The source of this T cell receptor beta chain is a study of blood T cell repertoires in COVID-19. Study-level information: Acute and convalescent COVID-19 samples came from the United States, Italy and Spain. PBMCs, B-cell-depleted T cells, or T cells provided the cDNA or gDNA that made up the material.

Produced via immunoSEQ multiplex PCR; TCRdb's table is partial and in-frame only. This sample carries 300,000 to 350,000 clones, more than 90% of them seen once, and the ten largest clones take roughly 3.6%. Trimming cost V 1 base and J 4 bases; bases outside gene matches: 5. Germline V CDR1 and CDR2: SQVTM, ANQGSEA. The CDR3 length is 15 residues. Residents of 24 US areas, aged 18 to 89 years, made up the participants. Clinical history reported by participants formed the basis on which cohorts were assigned. The sequenced sample consisted of PBMCs or T cells enriched from blood (not recorded which). The source of this sequence is a young woman who had been exposed to COVID-19. V and J are TRBV29-1 and TRBJ1-5; 9 positions match TRBD1. CDR3 sequence (DNA): TGCAGCGTTGAAGTCGGAGGGACAGGGAATCAGCCCCAGCATTTT. It is translated as CSVEVGGTGNQPQHF.